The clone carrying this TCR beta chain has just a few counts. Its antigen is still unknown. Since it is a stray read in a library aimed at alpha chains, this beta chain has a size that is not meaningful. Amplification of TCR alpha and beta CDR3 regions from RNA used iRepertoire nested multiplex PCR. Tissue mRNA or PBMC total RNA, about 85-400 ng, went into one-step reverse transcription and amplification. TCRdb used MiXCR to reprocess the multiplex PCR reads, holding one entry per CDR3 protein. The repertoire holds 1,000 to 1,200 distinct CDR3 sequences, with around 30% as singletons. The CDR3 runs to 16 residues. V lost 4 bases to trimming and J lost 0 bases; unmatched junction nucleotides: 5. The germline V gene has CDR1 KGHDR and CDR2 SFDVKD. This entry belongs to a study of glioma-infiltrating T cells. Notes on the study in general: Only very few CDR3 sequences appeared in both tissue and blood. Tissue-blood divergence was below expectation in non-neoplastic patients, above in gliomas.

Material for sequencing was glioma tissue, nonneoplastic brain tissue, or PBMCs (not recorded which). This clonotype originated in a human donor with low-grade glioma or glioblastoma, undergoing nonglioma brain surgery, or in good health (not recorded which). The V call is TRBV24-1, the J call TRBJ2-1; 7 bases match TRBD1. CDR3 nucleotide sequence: TGTGCCACCAGTGACCGCGGACAGGCCTCCTACAATGAGCAGTTCTTC. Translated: CATSDRGQASYNEQFF.